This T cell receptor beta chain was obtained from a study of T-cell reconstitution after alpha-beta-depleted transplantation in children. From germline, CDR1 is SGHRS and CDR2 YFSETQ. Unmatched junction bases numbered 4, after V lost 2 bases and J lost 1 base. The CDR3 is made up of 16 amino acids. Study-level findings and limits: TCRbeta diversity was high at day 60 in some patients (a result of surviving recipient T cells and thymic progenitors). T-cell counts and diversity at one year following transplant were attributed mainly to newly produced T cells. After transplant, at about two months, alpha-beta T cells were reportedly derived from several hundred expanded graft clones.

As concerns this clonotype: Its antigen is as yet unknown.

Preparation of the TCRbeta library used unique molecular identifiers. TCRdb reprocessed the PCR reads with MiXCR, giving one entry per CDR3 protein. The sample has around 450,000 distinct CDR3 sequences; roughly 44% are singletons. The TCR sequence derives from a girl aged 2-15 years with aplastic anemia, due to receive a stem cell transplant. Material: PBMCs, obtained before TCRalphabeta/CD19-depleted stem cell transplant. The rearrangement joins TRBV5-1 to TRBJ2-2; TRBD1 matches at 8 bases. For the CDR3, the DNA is TGCGCCAGCAGCTTTCAGGGGGCCCAGAACACCGGGGAGCTGTTTTTT. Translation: CASSFQGAQNTGELFF.